This entry lists 24 T cell receptor beta chains sequenced from one sample in a study of CD8 T cells in Susac syndrome. When the RNA was reverse transcribed, random hexamers were used with an input of about 0.45 to 1 ug. TCRdb analysed the immunoSEQ multiplex PCR reads with MiXCR anew, one entry per CDR3 protein. The sample lists about 130,000 distinct CDR3 sequences; 95% were seen once. Sample: CD8+ T cells from PBMCs. These receptors originate from a human donor with Susac syndrome.

The chain couples TRBV12-3 or TRBV12-4 to TRBJ2-1; D gene unclear. The CDR3 extends over 13 amino acids. Deletions cut 5 bases from V and 0 bases from J, with 5 bases between. The CDR3 loop reads CASSQSSYNEQFF. The CDR3 DNA reads TGTGCCAGCAGTCAGAGCTCCTACAATGAGCAGTTCTTC.

The chain couples TRBV4-1 to TRBJ2-6; D is unclear. This CDR3 contains 15 residues. Per the germline V gene, CDR1 is MGHRA and CDR2 is YSYEKL. Trimming stripped 2 bases from V and 0 bases from J, with 5 bases between. The CDR3 DNA sequence: TGCGCCAGCAGCCAAATTGGCTCTGGGGCCAACGTCCTGACTTTC. Its translation is CASSQIGSGANVLTF.

The chain joins TRBV9 to TRBJ2-1; 8 nucleotides match TRBD2. Germline CDR1 reads SGDLS; CDR2 reads YYNGEE. The length of the CDR3 is 17 residues. The V gene end was trimmed by 0 bases and the J gene end by 0 bases; junction bases not matched to a gene: 5. In DNA, the CDR3 is TGTGCCAGCAGCGTAGCCGCGGGGGGACTCTCCTACAATGAGCAGTTCTTC. Translating gives CASSVAAGGLSYNEQFF.

The chain carries TRBV6-6 and TRBJ2-5, with D tentatively TRBD2 (6 bases). This CDR3 has 15 residues. Trimming took off 6 bases at V and 5 bases at J, with 19 bases between the two ends. Germline V gives CDR1 MNHNY, CDR2 SVGAGI (reference sequence). The DNA of the CDR3 is TGTGCCAGCAGAACGGGTAGCGGAAGAGGGGAGACCCAGTACTTC. Protein: CASRTGSGRGETQYF.

This chain joins TRBV5-4 and TRBJ2-3, with a tentative D call TRBD1 (5 bases). The ends were cut back, 2 bases at V and 2 bases at J, with 12 bases in the middle. The CDR3 spans 15 residues. Germline values: CDR1 SGHNT, CDR2 YYREEE (reference sequence). This chain's CDR3 is CASSFHADNTDTQYF. The CDR3 coding sequence is TGTGCCAGCAGCTTTCACGCGGACAACACAGATACGCAGTATTTT.

This chain links TRBV4-1 with TRBJ2-5; D possibly corresponds to TRBD2 (5 bases). The CDR3 covers 14 residues. V lost 0 bases and J lost 0, with 5 bases in between. Germline assignment: CDR1 MGHRA and CDR2 YSYEKL. CDR3 coding DNA: TGCGCCAGCAGCCAAGAAGCGGACCAAGAGACCCAGTACTTC. As protein: CASSQEADQETQYF.

This sequence joins TRBV4-1 and TRBJ2-7, with TRBD1 identical over 9 bases. Germline V gene lookup returns CDR1 MGHRA and CDR2 YSYEKL. The V and J ends lost 4 bases and 3 bases, in that order; junction bases with no gene match: 13. The CDR3 runs 17 residues. The CDR3 DNA reads TGCGCCAGCAGCCTGACACACGGGGACAGGGTATACTACGAGCAGTACTTC. This codes for CASSLTHGDRVYYEQYF.

This chain uses TRBV5-1 with TRBJ1-4; TRBD1 might be the D (5 bases). Between the trimmed V and J ends, which lost 4 bases and 11 bases, there was a span of 18 bases. CDR3 length equals 14 residues. CDR1 SGHRS and CDR2 YFSETQ come from the germline V gene. The CDR3 nucleotides read TGCGCCAGCAGCCTTGGCGACAGTTCGGGGAAACTGTTTTTT. It encodes CASSLGDSSGKLFF.

The rearrangement joins TRBV11-2 to TRBJ2-7, with TRBD2 matching 7 bases. Germline values: CDR1 SGHAT, CDR2 FQNNGV. After removal of 6 bases from V and 2 bases from J, the junction contained 4 bases not matched to a gene. This CDR3 has 13 amino acids. The CDR3 is CASRDGTTYEQYF. CDR3 bases: TGTGCCAGCAGGGACGGGACTACCTACGAGCAGTACTTC.

The chain carries TRBV29-1 and TRBJ2-7, with a tentative D call TRBD2 (7 bases). From germline, CDR1 is SQVTM and CDR2 ANQGSEA. Deletions cut 5 bases from V and 5 bases from J, with 13 bases between. This CDR3 has 12 amino acids. The CDR3: CSVHEGGHEQYF. The DNA for the CDR3 is TGCAGCGTTCACGAGGGGGGGCACGAGCAGTACTTC.

The chain combines TRBV6-6 with TRBJ2-7; D is ambiguous. Germline CDR1 MNHNY, CDR2 SVGAGI (reference sequence). The CDR3 is made up of 12 amino acids. V lost 6 bases, J lost 3 bases, and 9 bases lay in between. In DNA, the CDR3 is TGTGCCAGCAGGGAAAACCTCTACGAGCAGTACTTC. It yields the protein CASRENLYEQYF.

The V call is TRBV15, the J call TRBJ2-1; tentatively, D is TRBD1 (6 bases). The V gene's germline CDR1 is LNHNV and CDR2 YYDKDF (reference sequence). The CDR3 runs 11 residues. Trimming left V 3 bases short and J 11 bases short, with 8 bases between. The CDR3 region is CATSSDRQQFF. In nucleotides, the CDR3 is TGTGCCACCAGCAGCGACAGGCAGCAGTTCTTC.

The chain joins TRBV28 to TRBJ2-7; possibly TRBD1 for D (5 bases). Germline V CDR1 and CDR2: MDHEN, SYDVKM. V shed 6 bases and J shed 4 bases, with 13 bases lying between them. The CDR3 is 13 amino acids. The CDR3 sequence is CASSSRVLYEQYF. The CDR3 nucleotides are TGTGCCAGCAGCTCCAGGGTTTTGTACGAGCAGTACTTC.

The gene calls are TRBV10-3 and TRBJ2-1; 10 bases agree with TRBD2. Looked up from germline, CDR1 is ENHRY and CDR2 is SYGVKD. The CDR3 loop spans 16 amino acids. The V segment lost 6 bases and the J segment 9 bases; nucleotides outside the gene matches: 14. The CDR3: CAISDLGTSALGEQFF. The CDR3 nucleotides read TGTGCCATCAGCGACCTAGGGACTAGCGCCTTGGGTGAGCAGTTCTTC.

The chain recombines TRBV4-1 with TRBJ1-5, with 7 bases aligning to TRBD1. Germline CDR1 is MGHRA and CDR2 is YSYEKL. After removal of 2 bases from V and 7 bases from J, the junction contained 5 bases not matched to a gene. The CDR3 consists of 14 residues. CDR3 coding DNA: TGCGCCAGCAGCCAAACACAGGGGCGGCAGCCCCAGCATTTT. Translating it yields CASSQTQGRQPQHF.

This chain links TRBV7-6 with TRBJ2-7; no clear D gene. Germline V gives CDR1 SGHVS, CDR2 FNYEAQ. Trimming took 3 bases from V and 2 from J, leaving 17 bases between them. The CDR3 totals 16 residues. CDR3 protein: CASSFSSLVPAYEQYF. CDR3 nucleotide sequence: TGTGCCAGCAGCTTTTCATCTCTGGTCCCAGCCTACGAGCAGTACTTC. The full variable domain, with the rest looked up from reference TRBV7-6 and TRBJ2-7, is GAGVSQSPRYKVTKRGQDVALRCDPISGHVSLYWYRQALGQGPEFLTYFNYEAQQDKSGLPNDRFSAERPEGSISTLTIQRTEQRDSAMYRCASSFSSLVPAYEQYFGPGTRLTVT.

V and J are TRBV27 and TRBJ1-1; D is possibly TRBD1 (5 bases). Looked up from germline, CDR1 is MNHEY and CDR2 is SMNVEV (reference sequence). V was trimmed by 1 base and J by 0 bases, leaving 12 bases between them. The CDR3 has 16 amino acids. CDR3 nucleotide sequence: TGTGCCAGCAGTTTATGGGCAGGGTATATGAACACTGAAGCTTTCTTT. Amino acids: CASSLWAGYMNTEAFF.

V gene TRBV27 combines with J gene TRBJ2-7; D is possibly TRBD2 (5 bases). The CDR3 covers 12 residues. CDR1 is MNHEY, CDR2 SMNVEV, per germline (reference sequence). V was trimmed by 5 bases and J by 6 bases, leaving 11 bases between them. In nucleotides, the CDR3 is TGTGCCAGCAGTCCACCGGGGATCGAGCAGTACTTC. Amino acid sequence: CASSPPGIEQYF.

This chain connects TRBV6-5 to TRBJ2-1; D possibly corresponds to TRBD2 (6 bases). CDR3 length: 13 residues. The V gene's germline CDR1 is MNHEY and CDR2 SVGAGI. The CDR3 region has the DNA TGTGCTACCGTAGGAGGGTTTCAGAATGAGCAGTTCTTC. Translating it yields CATVGGFQNEQFF.

The chain carries TRBV15 and TRBJ2-5, with a tentative D call TRBD1 (7 bases). V gave up 0 bases and J gave up 3 bases, with 14 bases separating them. Per germline, CDR1 LNHNV and CDR2 YYDKDF (reference sequence). CDR3 size: 16 residues. CDR3 DNA: TGTGCCACCAGCAGAGATCCGGGGGACAGTAAAGAGACCCAGTACTTC. It translates to CATSRDPGDSKETQYF.

The chain has TRBV13 and TRBJ2-3; D may be TRBD2 (5 bases). This CDR3 has 13 residues. Trimming pared 5 bases from V and 6 bases from J, leaving 12 bases between. Germline assignment: CDR1 PRHDT and CDR2 FYEKMQ (reference sequence). CDR3 nucleotide sequence: TGTGCCAGCAGCCTAACTAGTTCTGATACGCAGTATTTT. Protein: CASSLTSSDTQYF. Using reference TRBV13 and TRBJ2-3 for the parts outside the CDR3, the full variable domain is AAGVIQSPRHLIKEKRETATLKCYPIPRHDTVYWYQQGPGQDPQFLISFYEKMQSDKGSIPDRFSAQQFSDYHSELNMSSLELGDSALYFCASSLTSSDTQYFGPGTRLTVL.

The J gene is TRBJ2-7, the V gene TRBV9; the D is unclear. Looked up from germline, CDR1 is SGDLS and CDR2 is YYNGEE. V was shortened by 2 bases and J by 5 bases, with 11 bases between the two germline ends. CDR3 length: 13 residues. CDR3 in DNA: TGTGCCAGCAGCGTCCAGACGGGCAACGAGCAGTACTTC. Its protein product is CASSVQTGNEQYF.

The chain has TRBV11-2 and TRBJ2-2; maybe TRBD1 (5 bases). The CDR3 runs 17 residues. Per the germline V gene, CDR1 is SGHAT and CDR2 is FQNNGV. V was pared by 4 bases and J by 0 bases, with 15 bases between. In DNA form, the CDR3 reads TGTGCCAGCAGCTCCCTTTGGGGCCGGCCGAACACCGGGGAGCTGTTTTTT. This translates into CASSSLWGRPNTGELFF.

The genes are TRBV3-1 and TRBJ2-7; 8 nucleotides align to TRBD2. V lost 2 bases, J lost 3 bases, and 15 bases stayed unmatched. The CDR3 contains 18 residues. Germline lookup yields CDR1 LGHDT and CDR2 YNNKEL (reference sequence). CDR3 in DNA: TGTGCCAGCAGCCAAAGGACTAGCAATCCTAAATTCGACTACGAGCAGTACTTC. Protein: CASSQRTSNPKFDYEQYF.